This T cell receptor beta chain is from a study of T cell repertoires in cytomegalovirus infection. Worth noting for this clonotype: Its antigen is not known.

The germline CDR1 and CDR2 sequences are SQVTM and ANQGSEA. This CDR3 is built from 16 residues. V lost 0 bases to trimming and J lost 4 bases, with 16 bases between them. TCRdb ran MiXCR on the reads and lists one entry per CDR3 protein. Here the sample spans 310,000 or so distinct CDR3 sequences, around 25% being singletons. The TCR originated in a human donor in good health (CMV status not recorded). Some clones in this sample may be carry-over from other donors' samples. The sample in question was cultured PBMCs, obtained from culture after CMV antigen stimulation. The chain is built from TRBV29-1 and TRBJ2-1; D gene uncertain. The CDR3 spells CSVEDLPGSPYNEQFF. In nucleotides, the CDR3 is TGCAGCGTTGAAGATCTCCCAGGTTCGCCTTACAATGAGCAGTTCTTC.